The next 9 T cell receptor beta chains were all read from a single sample in a study of CD8 T cells in Susac syndrome. cDNA came from roughly 0.53 to 1 ug RNA primed by random hexamers. TCRdb redid the calling of the immunoSEQ multiplex PCR reads with MiXCR, one entry per CDR3 protein. The top ten hold about 0.091% of the sample, which has about 210,000 distinct CDR3 sequences, 95% seen once. Sequenced sample: CD4+ T cells from PBMCs. The receptors were sampled from a human donor with multiple sclerosis.

This clonotype was seen more than once but under ten times. V usage is TRBV29-1 and J usage is TRBJ2-5, with D perhaps being TRBD1 or TRBD2 (5 bases each). The CDR3 consists of 12 residues. Germline lookup yields CDR1 SQVTM and CDR2 ANQGSEA. V lost 4 bases to trimming and J lost 5 bases, with 11 bases between them. The CDR3 DNA reads TGCAGCGTTGGAGGGGTTCGGGAGACCCAGTACTTC. Protein: CSVGGVRETQYF.

This clonotype was counted once. The V and J genes are TRBV30 and TRBJ2-3; 9 nucleotides agree with TRBD1. The CDR3 spans 14 residues. V shed 3 bases and J 10 bases; nucleotides not matched to a gene: 11. Germline CDR1 reads GTSNPN; CDR2 reads SVGIG (reference sequence). The CDR3 reads CAWRAGQGKYAQYF. For the CDR3, the DNA is TGTGCCTGGAGGGCGGGACAGGGAAAATACGCGCAGTATTTT.

The chain combines TRBV20-1 with TRBJ2-1, with a tentative D call TRBD2 (7 bases). The germline V and J ends were trimmed by 4 bases and 2 bases, with 12 bases remaining between them. The length of the CDR3 is 14 residues. Germline V gene sequence: CDR1 DFQATT, CDR2 SNEGSKA (reference sequence). CDR3 DNA: TGCAGTGCTAAGGGGGGGCTCACCTACAATGAGCAGTTCTTC. Encoded protein: CSAKGGLTYNEQFF.

This clonotype appeared a single time. The CDR3 sequence: CASSLGPQRGDTQYF. In DNA form, the CDR3 reads TGTGCCAGCAGCTTAGGTCCCCAGAGGGGAGATACGCAGTATTTT. V usage is TRBV7-2 and J usage is TRBJ2-3, with D perhaps given as TRBD1 or TRBD2 (5 bases each). The CDR3 runs 15 residues. V was clipped by 1 base and J by 5 bases, with 13 bases between them. Germline CDR1 is SGHTA and CDR2 is FQGNSA.

CDR3 DNA: TGTGCTAGTGGCCGCCGGACTAGCGGGTACAATGAGCAGTTCTTC. The encoded protein is CASGRRTSGYNEQFF. The J gene is TRBJ2-1, the V gene TRBV12-5; 11 positions match TRBD2. Germline V gives CDR1 LGHNT, CDR2 FRNRAP. The V and J ends lost 6 bases and 4 bases, in that order; junction bases with no gene match: 5. This CDR3 spans 15 amino acids.

This clonotype has just one count. The chain has TRBV15 and TRBJ2-1, with TRBD2 matching over 16 bases. CDR1 LNHNV and CDR2 YYDKDF come from the germline V gene (reference sequence). There are 18 residues in the CDR3. V was pared by 3 bases and J by 9 bases, with 11 bases of the junction left unmatched. The CDR3 sequence: CATSRASYGTSGRGEQFF. The CDR3 DNA is TGTGCCACCAGCAGGGCCTCATATGGGACTAGCGGGAGGGGTGAGCAGTTCTTC.

The chain is built from TRBV7-6 and TRBJ1-2, with TRBD1 as a possible D gene (6 bases). The CDR3 loop spans 15 amino acids. CDR1 and CDR2 from the germline V gene are SGHVS and FNYEAQ. V lost 10 bases to trimming and J lost 8 bases, with 26 bases between them. The CDR3 spells CATAQPGGQPSGYTF. CDR3 nucleotides: TGTGCCACAGCCCAACCCGGGGGGCAACCTTCGGGCTACACCTTC.

The chain has TRBV27 and TRBJ2-3; the match to TRBD2 covers 9 bases. With V trimmed by 0 bases and J by 6 bases, 4 bases remained unmatched. This CDR3 is built from 15 residues. Germline V gives CDR1 MNHEY, CDR2 SMNVEV (reference sequence). The CDR3 DNA follows: TGTGCCAGCAGTTTATCGCTAGCGGGGACTGATACGCAGTATTTT. This translates into CASSLSLAGTDTQYF.

V is TRBV7-6 and J is TRBJ2-5, with TRBD1 matching over 7 bases. The CDR3 totals 15 residues. Germline loops: CDR1 SGHVS, CDR2 FNYEAQ. Trimming at V came to 1 base and at J to 4 bases, leaving 6 bases not matched to a gene. DNA of the CDR3: TGTGCCAGCAGCTTAGGGTCAAGGGGGCCAGAGACCCAGTACTTC. Encoded protein: CASSLGSRGPETQYF.